The 21 T cell receptor beta chains reported below all come from one sample, sequenced in a study of beta chain features in type 1 diabetes (dated by TCRdb to the late 2010s). To prepare the library, the immunoSEQ multiplex PCR assay was applied. The High Capacity cDNA Reverse Transcription Kit was used to reverse transcribe all of the isolated RNA, meaning that expressed TCRB transcripts were what got sequenced. Sourced from immuneACCESS, this table was stored by TCRdb with only in-frame sequences that have V and J called. A share of the clones is absent; for the studies checked, an unresolved V gene accounts for under half, and the remainder has no known explanation. The table for this sample lists about 110,000 clones; about 40% of them were counted only once. The ten largest clones capture about 0.063% of the sample. Sequencing used stem cell memory CD4+ T cells from blood. The sample's cell subset or site, from its label and the paper: stem cell-like memory CD4+ T cells. The source of these receptors is a woman aged 18-35 years in good health.

This clone was seen only once. CDR3 region: CASSRFSGPYNEQFF. CDR3 sequence (DNA): TGCGCCAGCAGCCGGTTTAGCGGACCCTACAATGAGCAGTTCTTC. J is TRBJ2-1 and V is TRBV4-3; possibly TRBD2 for D (6 bases). V lost 4 bases and J lost 2, with 12 bases in between. The CDR3 loop spans 15 amino acids. Germline V gene data show CDR1 as LGHNA and CDR2 as YSLEER.

A remark on this clone: Its ends do not fully match the called genes, so a read error is possible. The chain combines TRBV27 with TRBJ2-7; TRBD2 aligns across 10 bases. The CDR3 contains 13 residues. Per the germline V gene, CDR1 is MNHEY and CDR2 is SMNVEV (reference sequence). In DNA form, the CDR3 reads TGTGCCAGCAGTCCCACGGGACTAGCGCATCCACAATTC. Translating gives CASSPTGLAHPQF.

This chain's CDR3 is CASSLLPDTQYF. Written as DNA, the CDR3 is TGCGCCAGCAGCTTACTTCCAGATACGCAGTATTTT. The gene calls are TRBV5-1 and TRBJ2-3; D remains ambiguous. The V gene's germline CDR1 is SGHRS and CDR2 YFSETQ. With 2 bases removed from V and 4 bases from J, the gap between germline ends came to 5 bases. The CDR3 has 12 amino acids.

This clone has just a few counts. The CDR3 here is CASSSRSENTEAFF. The CDR3 region has the DNA TGTGCCAGCAGCTCCAGATCAGAGAACACTGAAGCTTTCTTT. The chain recombines TRBV7-8 with TRBJ1-1; D gene ambiguous. The CDR3 totals 14 residues. Looked up from germline, CDR1 is SGHVS and CDR2 is FQNEAQ. With 4 bases removed from V and 1 base from J, the gap between germline ends came to 10 bases.

This clone was seen only a few times. The chain employs TRBV2 and TRBJ2-1; D is undetermined. The CDR3 loop spans 16 amino acids. V gave up 0 bases and J gave up 8 bases, with 17 bases separating them. Germline V lookup: CDR1 SNHLY, CDR2 FYNNEI. DNA of the CDR3: TGTGCCAGCAGTGAAGCGTTGATCGTGGGCCCCGATGAGCAGTTCTTC. It specifies CASSEALIVGPDEQFF. Full variable domain (outside the CDR3, taken from reference TRBV2 and TRBJ2-1): EPEVTQTPSHQVTQMGQEVILRCVPISNHLYFYWYRQILGQKVEFLVSFYNNEISEKSEIFDDQFSVERPDGSNFTLKIRSTKLEDSAMYFCASSEALIVGPDEQFFGPGTRLTVL.

The chain links TRBV12-5 to TRBJ2-5; 9 bases line up with TRBD1. CDR3 length: 15 amino acids. Germline trimming cut 4 bases from V and 7 bases from J; bases unmatched to any gene: 10. Germline V gene sequence: CDR1 LGHNT, CDR2 FRNRAP. CDR3 nucleotide sequence: TGTGCTAGTGGTTCGGACAGGGGCGAGCGTGGGACCCAGTACTTC. It encodes CASGSDRGERGTQYF.

The gene calls are TRBV6-6 and TRBJ2-7; D unclear. The CDR3 is made up of 14 amino acids. Deletions cut 6 bases from V and 3 bases from J, with 15 bases between. Germline V gene data show CDR1 as MNHNY and CDR2 as SVGAGI (reference sequence). CDR3 DNA: TGTGCCAGCAGAGCGCCGGCTGGAAACTACGAGCAGTACTTC. Translating gives CASRAPAGNYEQYF.

The CDR3 DNA sequence: TGCAGCGTTGTTAAGAGGGTAGGCGAGCAGTACTTC. This encodes CSVVKRVGEQYF. The chain carries TRBV29-1 and TRBJ2-7; TRBD2 is a possible D gene (5 bases). Germline-derived CDR1 and CDR2 are SQVTM and ANQGSEA. V gave up 4 bases and J gave up 6 bases, with 13 bases separating them. The CDR3 length is 12 residues.

This chain uses TRBV15 with TRBJ1-1; 7 bases map to TRBD1. CDR3 length equals 16 residues. Germline V CDR1 and CDR2: LNHNV, YYDKDF (reference sequence). The V segment lost 3 bases and the J segment 0 bases; nucleotides outside the gene matches: 7. The CDR3 DNA sequence: TGTGCCACCAGCAGCAATGTGGGACAGTTGAACACTGAAGCTTTCTTT. Amino acid sequence: CATSSNVGQLNTEAFF.

This rearrangement joins TRBV18 to TRBJ1-5, with D possibly TRBD1 on 5 matching bases. V dropped 3 bases and J dropped 9 bases, with 15 bases sitting between them. The CDR3 has 14 residues. Germline loops: CDR1 KGHSH, CDR2 LQKENI. This chain's CDR3 is CASSPSDTLSPQHF. The CDR3 DNA is TGTGCCAGCTCACCTTCGGACACCCTTTCGCCCCAGCATTTT.

This clone has more than one count but fewer than ten. The V gene is TRBV27, the J gene TRBJ2-1; 8 bases align to TRBD1. The CDR3 is made up of 16 amino acids. V lost 8 bases to trimming and J lost 2 bases; unmatched junction nucleotides: 11. From germline, CDR1 is MNHEY and CDR2 SMNVEV (reference sequence). This CDR3 reads CASYYMATGAYNEQFF. Here the CDR3 DNA reads TGTGCCAGCTATTACATGGCGACAGGGGCCTACAATGAGCAGTTCTTC.

The chain joins TRBV4-1 to TRBJ2-4, with a tentative D call TRBD1 (5 bases). Trimming cost V 1 base and J 2 bases, with 12 bases left between them. CDR1 is MGHRA, CDR2 YSYEKL, per germline. The CDR3 is 16 amino acids. CDR3 bases: TGCGCCAGCAGCCAAGGACCGACAGTATCCAAAAACATTCAGTACTTC. It yields the protein CASSQGPTVSKNIQYF.

This chain links TRBV6-6 with TRBJ2-6; D is undetermined. Germline CDR1 MNHNY, CDR2 SVGAGI (reference sequence). V was cut by 8 bases and J by 0 bases, with 8 bases left in between. The CDR3 is 14 residues long. CDR3 loop: CASRGDSGANVLTF. DNA for the CDR3: TGTGCCAGCCGAGGCGACTCTGGGGCCAACGTCCTGACTTTC.

The V gene is TRBV5-1, the J gene TRBJ2-1; TRBD2 aligns across 9 bases. This CDR3 is 17 amino acids long. The V and J ends lost 4 bases and 2 bases, in that order; junction bases with no gene match: 10. The germline V gene encodes CDR1 SGHRS and CDR2 YFSETQ. CDR3 residues: CASSPRVAGGPYNEQFF. CDR3 coding DNA: TGCGCCAGCAGCCCCCGCGTGGCGGGAGGGCCCTACAATGAGCAGTTCTTC.

The sample holds a few counts of this clone. The chain joins TRBV6-4 to TRBJ2-1; tentatively, D is TRBD2 (6 bases). The V gene lost 2 bases and the J gene lost 7 bases, with 15 bases spanning the gap. This CDR3 has 15 amino acids. Germline lookup yields CDR1 MRHNA and CDR2 SNTAGT. As DNA, the CDR3 is TGTGCCAGCAGTGACCGGACCGGGGGTAAGAATGAGCAGTTCTTC. Translated, it gives CASSDRTGGKNEQFF.

This clone was counted between two and nine times. The chain uses TRBV5-1 and TRBJ1-1; TRBD1 might be the D (6 bases). With 4 bases removed from V and 4 bases from J, the gap between germline ends came to 17 bases. The CDR3 is 15 residues long. Per the germline V gene, CDR1 is SGHRS and CDR2 is YFSETQ. The DNA of the CDR3 is TGCGCCAGCAGCCTATTACAGGGTAGTTCCACTGAAGCTTTCTTT. Translation gives CASSLLQGSSTEAFF.

The chain carries TRBV10-3 and TRBJ2-3; 11 bases line up with TRBD2. The CDR3 sequence is 15 residues long. CDR1 and CDR2 (germline): ENHRY, SYGVKD. V was clipped by 4 bases and J by 6 bases; unmatched bases: 6. The CDR3 here is CAISVVAGGLDTQYF. DNA for the CDR3: TGTGCCATCAGTGTAGTAGCGGGAGGGCTTGATACGCAGTATTTT.

The V and J genes are TRBV20-1 and TRBJ2-1; D is undetermined. The CDR3 is made up of 10 amino acids. V lost 8 bases to trimming and J lost 4 bases, with 6 bases between them. Germline values: CDR1 DFQATT, CDR2 SNEGSKA (reference sequence). The CDR3 region is CSPVYNEQFF. Written as DNA, the CDR3 is TGCAGTCCGGTATACAATGAGCAGTTCTTC.

The chain is built from TRBV7-9 and TRBJ1-1, with D unresolved. The CDR3 has 12 amino acids. The germline V gene encodes CDR1 SEHNR and CDR2 FQNEAQ (reference sequence). Deletions cut 4 bases from V and 3 bases from J, with 6 bases between. CDR3 sequence reads: CASSSIDTEAFF. The CDR3 nucleotides are TGTGCCAGCAGCTCCATTGACACTGAAGCTTTCTTT.

V gene TRBV29-1 combines with J gene TRBJ2-5, with a tentative D call TRBD2 (6 bases). V dropped 7 bases and J dropped 1 base, with 16 bases sitting between them. CDR3 size: 14 residues. Germline loops: CDR1 SQVTM, CDR2 ANQGSEA. CDR3 bases: TGCAGCGCCGCAAGGACTAACTTCCAAGAGACCCAGTACTTC. It specifies CSAARTNFQETQYF.

With respect to this clone: Because the CDR3 is missing its conserved closing phenylalanine or tryptophan, this is likely a read error. V and J are TRBV5-1 and TRBJ2-7; 11 bases are shared with TRBD2. Unmatched junction bases numbered 9, after V lost 5 bases and J lost 5 bases. CDR1 is SGHRS and CDR2 is YFSETQ in the germline V gene. The CDR3 is 15 residues long. The CDR3 DNA is TGCGCCAGCAGTCCTCGGACTAGCGGGTCCAACGAGCAGTACTCC. Encoded protein: CASSPRTSGSNEQYS.